The entry that follows covers one TCR beta chain sequence. The antigen is unknown. CDR1 is SGHTA and CDR2 is FQGNSA in the germline V gene. V lost 1 base, J lost 3 bases, and 8 bases lay in between. The CDR3 extends over 14 amino acids. The entry originates in a study of cytomegalovirus exposure and HLA in healthy donors. Study results and limitations: Three chains linked to CMV were shown in vitro to be specific for CMV antigens. Cytomegalovirus-associated status was assigned to about 180 TCR beta chains. Using the classifier, cytomegalovirus status was reportedly diagnosed with high specificity and sensitivity. In the 130 or so validation repertoires, more than 85% of cluster scores exceeded 0, per a later analysis.

Produced via immunoSEQ multiplex PCR; TCRdb's table is partial and in-frame only. The sample shows 150,000 to 200,000 clones, approximately 84% of them seen only once. Source material: PBMCs. This clonotype was sampled from a man aged 30 to 39 in good health and CMV-seropositive. The chain links TRBV7-2 to TRBJ2-3; D uncertain. The CDR3 DNA sequence: TGTGCCAGCAGCTTAGTGGTGCGGACAGATACGCAGTATTTT. This translates into CASSLVVRTDTQYF.